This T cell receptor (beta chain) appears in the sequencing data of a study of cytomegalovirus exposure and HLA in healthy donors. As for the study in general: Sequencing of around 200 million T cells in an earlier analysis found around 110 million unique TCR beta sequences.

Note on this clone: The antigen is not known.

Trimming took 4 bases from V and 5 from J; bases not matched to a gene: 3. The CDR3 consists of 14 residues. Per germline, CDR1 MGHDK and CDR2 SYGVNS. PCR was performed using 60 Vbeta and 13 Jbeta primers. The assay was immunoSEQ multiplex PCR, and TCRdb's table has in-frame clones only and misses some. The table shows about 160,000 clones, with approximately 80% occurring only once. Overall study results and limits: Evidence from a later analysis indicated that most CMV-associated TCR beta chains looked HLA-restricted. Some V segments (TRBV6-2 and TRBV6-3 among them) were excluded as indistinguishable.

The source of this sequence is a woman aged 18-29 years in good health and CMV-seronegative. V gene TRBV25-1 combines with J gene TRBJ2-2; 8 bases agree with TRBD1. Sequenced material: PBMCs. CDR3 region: CASSVNRGTGELFF. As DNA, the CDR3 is TGTGCCAGCAGTGTGAACAGGGGGACCGGGGAGCTGTTTTTT.